This TCR beta chain came from a study of blood T cell repertoires in COVID-19. Study-wide context: Samples came from the United States, Italy and Spain, spanning acute and convalescent COVID-19. PBMCs, B-cell-depleted T cells, or T cells were the source of the cDNA or gDNA that made up the material.

Germline V lookup: CDR1 KGHSH, CDR2 LQKENI. The CDR3 sequence is 15 residues long. The V segment lost 6 bases and the J segment 3 bases; nucleotides outside the gene matches: 11. Authors' analysis steps: Estimation of nucleated cell counts was performed using reference gene primer amplification. Using immunoSEQ multiplex PCR, the repertoire was profiled, and TCRdb retains in-frame clones only, with some absent. The D gene and trimming were derived from the DNA, and the V and J assignments and clone size from that table. The repertoire includes 40,000 to 55,000 clones, more than 65% of them detected once, and approximately 7.1% sits in the top ten.

This clonotype was sampled from a human donor in a cohort sampled during active COVID-19. The rearrangement links TRBV18 to TRBJ2-7; 7 bases are shared with TRBD2. Specimen: peripheral blood. CDR3 DNA: TGTGCCAGCTCGCGCGGGCTAGCGGACCTCTACGAGCAGTACTTC. Translating it yields CASSRGLADLYEQYF.